This paragraph covers one TCR beta chain sequence. Its antigen is unknown. A second PCR of 7 to 11 cycles used a sample-barcoded 5' primer and a J-beta primer mix. With 12 random nucleotides, a template-switch adaptor tagged each individual cDNA molecule. TCRdb recomputed calls from the 5' RACE reads with MiXCR, one row per CDR3 protein. The top ten hold roughly 7.9% of the sample, which has around 1.5 million distinct CDR3 sequences, approximately 42% seen once. The data stem from a study of blood T cells in healthy people across ages. Study observations and caveats: Long-lived donors exceeded aged donors in naive CD4+ cells and diversity. Roughly linearly, TCR beta diversity per million T cells fell as age increased. Diversity figures based on one million T cells were deemed too low.

The V end lost 3 bases, the J end lost 1 base, and 11 bases lay between the germline ends. The CDR3 totals 14 residues. CDR1 DFQATT and CDR2 SNEGSKA come from the germline V gene (reference sequence). The chain links TRBV20-1 to TRBJ2-3, with D unresolved. The specimen was blood. This receptor was taken from a young woman in good health. CDR3 in amino acids: CSARRIVGTDTQYF. In nucleotides, the CDR3 is TGCAGTGCTAGGAGAATAGTCGGCACAGATACGCAGTATTTT.